The present entry profiles one TCR beta chain with its context. Its specificity is not known. TCRdb redid the calling of the 5' RACE reads with MiXCR, one entry per CDR3 protein. The sample has hundreds of thousands of distinct CDR3 sequences; 17% are singletons. Trimming removed 0 bases from V and 1 base from J; junction bases left unmatched: 8. This CDR3 spans 17 amino acids. CDR1 is LNHNV and CDR2 is YYDKDF in the germline V gene (reference sequence). These data originate in a study of CD8 T cells in ankylosing spondylitis. Study results and limitations: Among TCR beta sequences, a motif of several highly homologous variants appeared characteristic of ankylosing spondylitis blood.

Source material: blood, either unsorted or a sorted T cell fraction (not recorded which). This TCR derives from a male donor with ankylosing spondylitis. The genes are TRBV15 and TRBJ2-7, with 8 bases lining up with TRBD1. CDR3 sequence: CATSRDPVGTGSYEQYF. CDR3 coding DNA: TGTGCCACCAGCAGAGATCCGGTAGGGACAGGATCCTACGAGCAGTACTTC.